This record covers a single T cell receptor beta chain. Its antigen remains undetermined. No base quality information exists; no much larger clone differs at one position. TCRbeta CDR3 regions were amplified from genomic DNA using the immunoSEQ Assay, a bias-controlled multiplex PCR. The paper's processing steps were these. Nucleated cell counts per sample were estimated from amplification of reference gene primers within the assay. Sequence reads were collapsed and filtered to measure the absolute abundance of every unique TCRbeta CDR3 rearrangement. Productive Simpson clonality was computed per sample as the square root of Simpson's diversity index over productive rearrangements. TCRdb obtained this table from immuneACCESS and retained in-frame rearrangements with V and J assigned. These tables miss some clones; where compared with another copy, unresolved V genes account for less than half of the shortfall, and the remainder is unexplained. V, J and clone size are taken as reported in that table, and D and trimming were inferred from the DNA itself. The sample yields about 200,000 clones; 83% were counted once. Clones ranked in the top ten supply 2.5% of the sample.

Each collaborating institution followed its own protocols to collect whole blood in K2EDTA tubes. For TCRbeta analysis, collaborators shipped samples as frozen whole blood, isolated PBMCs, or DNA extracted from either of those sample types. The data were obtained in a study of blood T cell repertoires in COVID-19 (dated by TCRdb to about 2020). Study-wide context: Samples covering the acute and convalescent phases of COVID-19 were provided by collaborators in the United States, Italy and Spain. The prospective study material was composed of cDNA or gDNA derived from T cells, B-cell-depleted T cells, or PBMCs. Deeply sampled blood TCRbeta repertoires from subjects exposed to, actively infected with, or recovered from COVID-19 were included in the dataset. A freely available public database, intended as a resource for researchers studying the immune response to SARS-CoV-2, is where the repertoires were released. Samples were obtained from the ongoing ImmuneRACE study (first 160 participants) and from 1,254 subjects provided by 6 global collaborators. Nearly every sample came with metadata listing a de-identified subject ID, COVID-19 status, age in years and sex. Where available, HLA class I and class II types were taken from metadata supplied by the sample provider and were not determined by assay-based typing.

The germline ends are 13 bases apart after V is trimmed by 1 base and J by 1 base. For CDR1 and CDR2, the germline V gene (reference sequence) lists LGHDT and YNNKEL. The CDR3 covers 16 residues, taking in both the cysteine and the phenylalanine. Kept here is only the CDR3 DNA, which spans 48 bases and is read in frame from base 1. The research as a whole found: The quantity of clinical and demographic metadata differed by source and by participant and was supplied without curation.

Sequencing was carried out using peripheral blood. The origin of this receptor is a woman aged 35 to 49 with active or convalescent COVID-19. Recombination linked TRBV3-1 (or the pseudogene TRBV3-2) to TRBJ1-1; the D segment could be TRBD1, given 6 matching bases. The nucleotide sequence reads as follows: TGTGCCAGCAGCCAAGGTGGTGCCAGGGGGAACACTGAAGCTTTCTTT. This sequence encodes CASSQGGARGNTEAFF.